The present T cell receptor (beta chain) was sequenced within a study of cytomegalovirus exposure and HLA in healthy donors. Study summary: The same platform as the 666 first-cohort repertoires was used for the 120 validation repertoires, a later analysis reported.

With 7 bases clipped from V and 4 bases from J, the junction kept 7 bases outside the gene matches. Germline lookup yields CDR1 MGHRA and CDR2 YSYEKL. This CDR3 is built from 14 residues. Only a few counts were recorded for this clone. Using immunoSEQ multiplex PCR, the repertoire was profiled, and TCRdb retains in-frame clones only, with some absent. The sample consists of 150,000 to 200,000 clones, around 87% of them appearing once. Sequenced material: PBMCs. The clonotype originates from a woman in her twenties or thirties in good health and CMV-seronegative. The chain links TRBV4-1 to TRBJ1-5; 7 bases align to TRBD1. The CDR3 loop is CASTLDRENQPQHF. CDR3 nucleotide sequence: TGCGCCAGCACCTTAGACAGGGAGAATCAGCCCCAGCATTTT.